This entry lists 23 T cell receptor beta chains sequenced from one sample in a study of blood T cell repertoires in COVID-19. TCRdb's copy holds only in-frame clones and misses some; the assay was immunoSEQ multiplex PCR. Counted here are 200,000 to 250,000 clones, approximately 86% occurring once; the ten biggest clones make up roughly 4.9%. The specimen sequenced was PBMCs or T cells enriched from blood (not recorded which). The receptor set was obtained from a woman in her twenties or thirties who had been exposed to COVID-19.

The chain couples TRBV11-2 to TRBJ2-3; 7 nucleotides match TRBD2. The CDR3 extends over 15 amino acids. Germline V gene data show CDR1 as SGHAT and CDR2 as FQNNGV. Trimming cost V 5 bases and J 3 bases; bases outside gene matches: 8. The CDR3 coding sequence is TGTGCCAGCAGCCTGGGCCCCGGGAGGACAGATACGCAGTATTTT. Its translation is CASSLGPGRTDTQYF.

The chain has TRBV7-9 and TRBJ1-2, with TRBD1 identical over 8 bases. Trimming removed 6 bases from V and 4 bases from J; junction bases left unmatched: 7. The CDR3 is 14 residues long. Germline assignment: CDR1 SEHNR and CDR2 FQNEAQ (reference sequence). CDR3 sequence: CASSLTGDGYGYTF. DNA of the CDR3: TGTGCCAGCAGTTTGACAGGGGATGGCTATGGCTACACCTTC.

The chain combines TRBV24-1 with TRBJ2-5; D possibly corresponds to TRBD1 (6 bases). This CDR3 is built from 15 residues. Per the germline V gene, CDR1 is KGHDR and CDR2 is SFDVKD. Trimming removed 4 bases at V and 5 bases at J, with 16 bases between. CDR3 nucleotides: TGTGCCACCAGTGAAATAAACAGGGACCGGGAGACCCAGTACTTC. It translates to CATSEINRDRETQYF.

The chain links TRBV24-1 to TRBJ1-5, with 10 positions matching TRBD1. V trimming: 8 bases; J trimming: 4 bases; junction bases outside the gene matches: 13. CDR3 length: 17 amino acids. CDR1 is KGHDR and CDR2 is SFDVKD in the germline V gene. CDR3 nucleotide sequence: TGTGCCACCACCTACCGGGACAGGGGTAAAGGGAATCAGCCCCAGCATTTT. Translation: CATTYRDRGKGNQPQHF.

CDR3 sequence: CASSLRVSGNTIYF. The CDR3 nucleotides read TGTGCCAGCAGCTTACGGGTCTCTGGAAACACCATATATTTT. The chain recombines TRBV7-3 with TRBJ1-3; no clear D. The V gene's germline CDR1 is SGHTA and CDR2 FQGTGA. The CDR3 has 14 amino acids. Trimming stripped 2 bases from V and 0 bases from J, with 5 bases between.

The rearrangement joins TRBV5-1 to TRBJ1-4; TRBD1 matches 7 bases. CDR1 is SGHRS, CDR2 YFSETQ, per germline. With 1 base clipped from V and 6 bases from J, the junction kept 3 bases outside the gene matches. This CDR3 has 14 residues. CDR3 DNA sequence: TGCGCCAGCAGCTTGCAGCAGGGGGATGAAAAACTGTTTTTT. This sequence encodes CASSLQQGDEKLFF.

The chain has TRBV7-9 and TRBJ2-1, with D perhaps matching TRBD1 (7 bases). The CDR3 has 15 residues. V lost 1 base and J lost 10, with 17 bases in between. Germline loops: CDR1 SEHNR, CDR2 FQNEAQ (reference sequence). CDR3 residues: CASSLGRGLLGEQFF. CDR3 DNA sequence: TGTGCCAGCAGCTTAGGGAGGGGGCTCCTCGGGGAGCAGTTCTTC.

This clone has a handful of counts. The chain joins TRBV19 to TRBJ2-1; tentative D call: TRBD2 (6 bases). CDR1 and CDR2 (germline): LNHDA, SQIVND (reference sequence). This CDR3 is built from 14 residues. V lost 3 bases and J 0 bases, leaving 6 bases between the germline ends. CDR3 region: CASSIGSSYNEQFF. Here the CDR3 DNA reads TGTGCCAGTAGTATCGGGAGCTCCTACAATGAGCAGTTCTTC. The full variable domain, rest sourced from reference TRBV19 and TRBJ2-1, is DGGITQSPKYLFRKEGQNVTLSCEQNLNHDAMYWYRQDPGQGLRLIYYSQIVNDFQKGDIAEGYSVSREKKESFPLTVTSAQKNPTAFYLCASSIGSSYNEQFFGPGTRLTVL.

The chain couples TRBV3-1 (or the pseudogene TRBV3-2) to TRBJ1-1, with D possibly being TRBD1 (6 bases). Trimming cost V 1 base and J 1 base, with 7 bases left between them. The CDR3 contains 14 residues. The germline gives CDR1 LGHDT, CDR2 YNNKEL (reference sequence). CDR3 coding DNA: TGTGCCAGCAGCCAAGGGGACAAGAACACTGAAGCTTTCTTT. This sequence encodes CASSQGDKNTEAFF.

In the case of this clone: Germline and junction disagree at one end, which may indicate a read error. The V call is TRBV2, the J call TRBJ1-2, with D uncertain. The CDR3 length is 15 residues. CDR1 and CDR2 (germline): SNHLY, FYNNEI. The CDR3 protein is CAGSFGVGEREGYTF. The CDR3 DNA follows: TGTGCCGGCAGCTTCGGGGTCGGGGAGAGGGAAGGCTACACCTTC.

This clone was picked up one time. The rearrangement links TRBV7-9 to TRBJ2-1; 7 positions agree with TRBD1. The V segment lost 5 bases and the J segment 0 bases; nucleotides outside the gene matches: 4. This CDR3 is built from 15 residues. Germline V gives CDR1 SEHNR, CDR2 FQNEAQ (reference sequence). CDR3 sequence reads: CASSARQGSYNEQFF. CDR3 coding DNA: TGTGCCAGCAGCGCCCGACAGGGCTCCTACAATGAGCAGTTCTTC.

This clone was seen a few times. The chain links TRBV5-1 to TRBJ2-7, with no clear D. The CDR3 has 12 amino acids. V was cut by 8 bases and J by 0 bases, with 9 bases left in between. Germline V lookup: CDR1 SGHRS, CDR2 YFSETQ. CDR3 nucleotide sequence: TGCGCCAGTCCCCGGGTCTCCTACGAGCAGTACTTC. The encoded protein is CASPRVSYEQYF. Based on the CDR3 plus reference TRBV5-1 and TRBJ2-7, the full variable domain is KAGVTQTPRYLIKTRGQQVTLSCSPISGHRSVSWYQQTPGQGLQFLFEYFSETQRNKGNFPGRFSGRQFSNSRSEMNVSTLELGDSALYLCASPRVSYEQYFGPGTRLTVT.

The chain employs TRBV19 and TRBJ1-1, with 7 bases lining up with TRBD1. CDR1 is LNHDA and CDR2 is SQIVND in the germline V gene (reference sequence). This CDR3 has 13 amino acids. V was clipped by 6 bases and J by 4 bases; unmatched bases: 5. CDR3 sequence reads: CASRPTGATEAFF. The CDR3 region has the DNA TGTGCCAGTAGACCAACAGGGGCCACTGAAGCTTTCTTT. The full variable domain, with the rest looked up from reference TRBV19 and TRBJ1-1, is DGGITQSPKYLFRKEGQNVTLSCEQNLNHDAMYWYRQDPGQGLRLIYYSQIVNDFQKGDIAEGYSVSREKKESFPLTVTSAQKNPTAFYLCASRPTGATEAFFGQGTRLTVV.

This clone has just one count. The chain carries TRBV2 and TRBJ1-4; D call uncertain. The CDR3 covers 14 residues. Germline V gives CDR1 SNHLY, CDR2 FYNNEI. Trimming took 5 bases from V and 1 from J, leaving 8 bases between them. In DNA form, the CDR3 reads TGTGCCAGCAGTTACAGCGGAACTAATGAAAAACTGTTTTTT. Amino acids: CASSYSGTNEKLFF.

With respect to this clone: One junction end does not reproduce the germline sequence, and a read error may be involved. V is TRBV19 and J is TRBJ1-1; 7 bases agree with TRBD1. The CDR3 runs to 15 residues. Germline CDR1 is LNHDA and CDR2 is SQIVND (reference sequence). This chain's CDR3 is CVSYPGQAFNTEAFF. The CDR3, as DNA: TGTGTCAGTTACCCCGGACAGGCCTTCAACACTGAAGCTTTCTTT.

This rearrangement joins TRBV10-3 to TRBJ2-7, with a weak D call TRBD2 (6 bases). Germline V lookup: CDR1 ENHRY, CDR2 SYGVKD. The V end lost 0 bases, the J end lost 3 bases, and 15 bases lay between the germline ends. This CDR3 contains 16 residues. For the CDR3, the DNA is TGTGCCATCAGTGAGTCGATATCGCGGGGATTCTACGAGCAGTACTTC. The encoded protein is CAISESISRGFYEQYF.

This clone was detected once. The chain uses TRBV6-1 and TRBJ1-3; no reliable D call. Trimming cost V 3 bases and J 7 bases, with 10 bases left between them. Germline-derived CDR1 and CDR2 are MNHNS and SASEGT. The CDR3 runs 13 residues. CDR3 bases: TGTGCCAGCAGTGAGGGCCCCCGCAACACCATATATTTT. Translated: CASSEGPRNTIYF.

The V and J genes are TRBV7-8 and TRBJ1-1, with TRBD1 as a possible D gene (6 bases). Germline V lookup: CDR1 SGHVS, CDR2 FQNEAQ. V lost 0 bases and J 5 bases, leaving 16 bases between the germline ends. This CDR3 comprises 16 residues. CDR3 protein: CASSLARGDMGTEAFF. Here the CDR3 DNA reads TGTGCCAGCAGCTTAGCGCGTGGGGACATGGGTACTGAAGCTTTCTTT.

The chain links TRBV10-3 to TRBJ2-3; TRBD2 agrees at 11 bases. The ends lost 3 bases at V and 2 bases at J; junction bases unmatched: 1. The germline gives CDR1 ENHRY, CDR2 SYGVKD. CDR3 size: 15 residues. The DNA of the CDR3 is TGTGCCATCAGTGAACTAGCGGGGGACACAGATACGCAGTATTTT. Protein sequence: CAISELAGDTDTQYF.

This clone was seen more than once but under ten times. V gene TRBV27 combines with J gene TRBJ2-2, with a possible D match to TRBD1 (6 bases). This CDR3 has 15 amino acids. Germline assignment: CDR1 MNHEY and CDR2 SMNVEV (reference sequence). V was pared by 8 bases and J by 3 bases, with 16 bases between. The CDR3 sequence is CASQTRQVYTGELFF. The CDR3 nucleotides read TGTGCCAGCCAAACGAGACAGGTTTACACCGGGGAGCTGTTTTTT.

This CDR3 is CASSDSIYGYTF. DNA for the CDR3: TGTGCCAGCAGTGACAGCATATATGGCTACACCTTC. The chain recombines TRBV7-8 with TRBJ1-2, with D tentatively TRBD1 (5 bases). This CDR3 has 12 residues. In germline, CDR1 is SGHVS, CDR2 FQNEAQ. V was pared by 6 bases and J by 5 bases, with 10 bases between.

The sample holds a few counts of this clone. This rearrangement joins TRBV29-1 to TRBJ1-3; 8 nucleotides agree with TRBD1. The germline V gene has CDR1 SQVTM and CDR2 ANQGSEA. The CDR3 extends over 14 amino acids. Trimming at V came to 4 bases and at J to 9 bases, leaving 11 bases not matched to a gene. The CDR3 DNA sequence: TGCAGCGTTGGGGACAGGTTGCTCGGAGGCACCATATATTTT. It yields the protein CSVGDRLLGGTIYF.

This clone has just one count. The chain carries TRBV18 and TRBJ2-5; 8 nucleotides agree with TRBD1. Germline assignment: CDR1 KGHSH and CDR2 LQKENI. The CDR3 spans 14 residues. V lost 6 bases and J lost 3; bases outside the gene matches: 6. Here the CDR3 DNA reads TGTGCCAGCTCGTCGTACAGGGGGGAAGAGACCCAGTACTTC. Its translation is CASSSYRGEETQYF.